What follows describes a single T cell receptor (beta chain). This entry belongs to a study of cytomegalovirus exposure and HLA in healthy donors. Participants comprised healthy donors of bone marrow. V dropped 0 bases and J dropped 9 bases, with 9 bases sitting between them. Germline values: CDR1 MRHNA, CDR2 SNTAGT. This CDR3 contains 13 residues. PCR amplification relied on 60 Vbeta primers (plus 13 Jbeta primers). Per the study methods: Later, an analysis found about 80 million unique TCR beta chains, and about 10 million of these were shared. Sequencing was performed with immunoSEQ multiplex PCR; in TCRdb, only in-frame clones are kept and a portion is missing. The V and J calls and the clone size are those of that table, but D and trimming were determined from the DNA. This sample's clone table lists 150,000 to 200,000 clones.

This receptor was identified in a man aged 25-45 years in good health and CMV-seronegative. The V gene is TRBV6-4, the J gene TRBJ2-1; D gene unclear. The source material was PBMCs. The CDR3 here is CASSDSEAGEQFF. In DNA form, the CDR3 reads TGTGCCAGCAGTGACTCTGAAGCCGGTGAGCAGTTCTTC.